This paragraph reports one TCR beta chain. Its cognate antigen is unknown. The sample originates from a study of cytomegalovirus exposure and HLA in healthy donors. Overall study findings and caveats: Presence/absence analyses took donor sequencing depth as roughly uniform.

PCR employed 60 Vbeta and 13 Jbeta primers. Assay used: immunoSEQ multiplex PCR; TCRdb lists only in-frame clones, some missing. The sample totals 100,000 to 150,000 clones; its top ten clones hold about 1.6%. The sample consisted of PBMCs. The receptor comes from a middle-aged woman in good health and CMV-seronegative.

The CDR3 region is CASSESGKMRTEAFF. CDR3 DNA sequence: TGTGCCAGCAGTGAATCGGGGAAAATGCGAACTGAAGCTTTCTTT. The chain recombines TRBV6-4 with TRBJ1-1; D not resolved. Germline-derived CDR1 and CDR2 are MRHNA and SNTAGT. V was shortened by 3 bases and J by 5 bases, with 16 bases between the two germline ends. This CDR3 contains 15 residues.